This is a list of T cell receptor beta chains from one sample in a study of CD8 T cells in Susac syndrome. MiXCR was run by TCRdb on the immunoSEQ multiplex PCR reads, yielding one entry per CDR3 protein. The sample includes approximately 120,000 distinct CDR3 sequences, 90% to 98% of them seen just once. Material: CD4+ T cells from PBMCs. The receptors stem from a human donor in good health. Each CDR3 is given with its conserved first and last residue. A D gene is named only where the DNA matches it firmly. The listing skips clone size in some rows; elsewhere it reads once, few, many or a size class.

cdr3_aa | cdr3_nt | v_call | d_call | j_call | clone_size
CASSPRTNTGELFF | TGTGCCAGCAGCCCCCGCACGAACACCGGGGAGCTGTTTTTT | TRBV7-9 | . | TRBJ2-2 | .
CASSLRTSGYINEQFF | TGTGCCAGCAGCCTCCGGACTAGCGGTTATATCAATGAGCAGTTCTTC | TRBV7-3 | TRBD2 | TRBJ2-1 | .
CAWSVLGTGGLGEQYF | TGTGCCTGGAGTGTACTGGGGACAGGGGGATTGGGTGAGCAGTACTTC | TRBV30 | TRBD1 | TRBJ2-7 | once
CSALNPSGRDTGELFF | TGCAGTGCCCTAAACCCCAGCGGGAGAGACACCGGGGAGCTGTTTTTT | TRBV20-1 | TRBD2 | TRBJ2-2 | .
CASSLEDRDNEQFF | TGTGCCAGCAGTTTAGAGGACAGAGACAATGAGCAGTTCTTC | TRBV12-3/TRBV12-4 | . | TRBJ2-1 | .
CASSYYGGGNTEAFF | TGTGCCAGCAGTTACTATGGAGGGGGGAACACTGAAGCTTTCTTT | TRBV6-5 | . | TRBJ1-1 | .
CASSYGDRGSDTQYF | TGTGCCAGCAGTTACGGGGACAGGGGATCAGATACGCAGTATTTT | TRBV6-5 | TRBD1 | TRBJ2-3 | .
CASSLEVSNEQFF | TGTGCCAGCAGCTTAGAAGTGAGCAATGAGCAGTTCTTC | TRBV11-2 | . | TRBJ2-1 | .
CASSTRERRNQPQHF | TGTGCCAGCAGCACCCGTGAGAGACGGAATCAGCCCCAGCATTTT | TRBV12-3/TRBV12-4 | . | TRBJ1-5 | .
CSAPGQGSPEAFF | TGCAGTGCTCCTGGTCAGGGCTCTCCTGAAGCTTTCTTT | TRBV20-1 | . | TRBJ1-1 | .
CASSFSGTLYEQYF | TGCGCCAGCAGCTTTAGCGGGACCCTCTACGAGCAGTACTTC | TRBV5-1 | TRBD2 | TRBJ2-7 | .
CASSQDSSFQETQYF | TGTGCCAGCAGCCAAGACTCGTCTTTCCAAGAGACCCAGTACTTC | TRBV3-1 | . | TRBJ2-5 | .
CASSEVDWGTKNIQYF | TGTGCCAGCAGTGAAGTCGATTGGGGAACCAAAAACATTCAGTACTTC | TRBV2 | . | TRBJ2-4 | .
CASSLTSGGPWQYF | TGTGCCAGCAGCTTGACTAGCGGGGGGCCATGGCAGTACTTC | TRBV11-2 | TRBD2 | TRBJ2-7 | .
CASNDIRGRAGELFF | TGTGCCAGTAACGATATAAGGGGTAGGGCCGGGGAGCTGTTTTTT | TRBV19 | . | TRBJ2-2 | .
CASSTPTGRRTGELFF | TGTGCCAGCAGTACCCCGACAGGGAGGAGGACCGGGGAGCTGTTTTTT | TRBV27 | . | TRBJ2-2 | .
CASSRTGDKDQPQHF | TGTGCCAGCAGCCGGACAGGGGATAAAGATCAGCCCCAGCATTTT | TRBV27 | TRBD1 | TRBJ1-5 | .
CSVGTSGYEQYF | TGCAGCGTGGGGACTAGCGGCTACGAGCAGTACTTC | TRBV29-1 | TRBD2 | TRBJ2-7 | once
CASSFASGVQLFF | TGTGCCAGCAGTTTCGCGAGTGGGGTCCAGCTGTTTTTT | TRBV28 | . | TRBJ2-2 | .
CASSPNRVAGELFF | TGTGCCAGCAGCCCAAACAGGGTGGCCGGGGAGCTGTTTTTT | TRBV27 | . | TRBJ2-2 | .
CASSLTSGSYTGELFF | TGTGCCAGCAGTCTCACTAGCGGGAGTTACACCGGGGAGCTGTTTTTT | TRBV12-3/TRBV12-4 | TRBD2 | TRBJ2-2 | .
CASSGTGANTGELFF | TGTGCCAGCAGTGGCACAGGGGCGAACACCGGGGAGCTGTTTTTT | TRBV25-1 | TRBD1 | TRBJ2-2 | .
CSVRSGSGQETQYF | TGCAGCGTACGGAGCGGGAGTGGACAAGAGACCCAGTACTTC | TRBV29-1 | TRBD2 | TRBJ2-5 | once
CSALRQGVGDTQYF | TGCAGTGCTTTAAGACAGGGGGTGGGAGATACGCAGTATTTT | TRBV20-1 | TRBD1 | TRBJ2-3 | .